A selection of T cell receptor beta chains follows, all from one sample in a study of T cell responses to AZD1222 COVID-19 vaccine. Assay used: immunoSEQ multiplex PCR; TCRdb lists only in-frame clones, some missing. The sample includes more than 110,000 clones, roughly 92% of them seen just once. The sample here was peripheral blood, taken on day 0 of AZD1222 vaccination. The receptors come from an adult in good health. Both conserved end residues are part of each CDR3. Fields, in order: V gene, J gene, clone size, D gene, CDR3 DNA, CDR3 protein. A D gene is named only where the DNA matches it firmly. Size values are once, few and many counts, or a class for expanded clones, and some rows have none.

TRBV5-4	TRBJ1-1	.	.	TGTGCCAGCAGTCGAGACCGCGGGGGCGTTACTGAAGCTTTCTTT	CASSRDRGGVTEAFF
TRBV11-3	TRBJ1-3	once	TRBD1	TGTGCCAGCAGCTTAAAGACAGGGTTAACCATATATTTT	CASSLKTGLTIYF
TRBV7-9	TRBJ2-1	.	.	TGTGCCAGCAGCTACGCCGGGACCACCAATGAGCAGTTCTTC	CASSYAGTTNEQFF
TRBV11-2	TRBJ2-7	.	.	TGTGCCAGCAGCCCCGTCCACCCCAACTACGAGCAGTACTTC	CASSPVHPNYEQYF
TRBV10-3	TRBJ2-2	.	TRBD1	TGTGCCATCAGTGAGCGGAGGTTAATGTGGGGACAGGGAATGACCGGGGAGCTGTTTTTT	CAISERRLMWGQGMTGELFF
TRBV5-4	TRBJ2-1	.	.	TGTGCCAGCAGCTTGGGACAGCCCTACAATGAGCAGTTCTTC	CASSLGQPYNEQFF
TRBV10-3	TRBJ1-3	.	.	TGTGCCATCAGTGACCAGGGGTCTGGAAACACCATATATTTT	CAISDQGSGNTIYF
TRBV7-2	TRBJ1-4	.	.	TGTGCCAGCAGCTTGGACAGCGTTAATGAAAAACTGTTTTTT	CASSLDSVNEKLFF
TRBV19	TRBJ1-5	.	TRBD1	TGTGCCAGTAGTACGATACAGGGGAACAATCAGCCCCAGCATTTT	CASSTIQGNNQPQHF
TRBV5-1	TRBJ2-7	.	.	TGCGCCAGCAGCTTATCGGAATCTACCTACGAGCAGTACTTC	CASSLSESTYEQYF
TRBV5-1	TRBJ2-5	once	TRBD2	TGCGCCAGCAGCTTTTGGACTAGCGGGCAAGAGACCCAGTACTTC	CASSFWTSGQETQYF
TRBV19	TRBJ1-6	.	.	TGTGCCAGTAGCTCGGACAGAGGTTATAATTCACCCCTCCACTTT	CASSSDRGYNSPLHF
TRBV7-9	TRBJ1-4	.	TRBD1	TGTGCCAGCAGCTTCGACAGGGGGGCTAATGAAAAACTGTTTTTT	CASSFDRGANEKLFF
TRBV6-1	TRBJ1-2	.	.	TGTGCCAGCAGTGATACTGACAGGTTCTATGGCTACACCTTC	CASSDTDRFYGYTF
TRBV5-1	TRBJ2-1	.	.	TGCGCCAGCAGCTTGAGTGACAATGTCAATGAGCAGTTCTTC	CASSLSDNVNEQFF
TRBV3-1/TRBV3-2	TRBJ2-1	once	TRBD2	TGTGCCAGCAGCCAAGGGATAGCGGGAGGGCCGTTCTTC	CASSQGIAGGPFF
TRBV10-2	TRBJ2-7	once	TRBD2	TGCGCCAGCAGTGGCACTAGCGGCTCCTACGAGCAGTACTTC	CASSGTSGSYEQYF
TRBV30	TRBJ1-4	.	.	TGTGCCTGGACGGAGGGCTCCCCTAATGAAAAACTGTTTTTT	CAWTEGSPNEKLFF
TRBV29-1	TRBJ2-1	.	.	TGCAGCGGCGGGCGCTCCTACAATGAGCAGTTCTTC	CSGGRSYNEQFF
TRBV6-5	TRBJ1-2	few	.	TGTGCCAGCACCGCCGGGACAACCTATTCCTATGGCTACACCTTC	CASTAGTTYSYGYTF
TRBV6-1	TRBJ2-7	.	.	TGTGCCAGCAGTGAAGCAGCCAGGGGCCTTGAAAACTACGAGCAGTACTTC	CASSEAARGLENYEQYF
TRBV5-1	TRBJ1-4	.	TRBD1	TGCGCCAGCAGCTTGAGGACAGGGGGTAATGAAAAACTGTTTTTT	CASSLRTGGNEKLFF
TRBV9	TRBJ2-6	.	.	TGTGCCAGCAGCGTAGACGACGGGGCCAACGTCCTGACTTTC	CASSVDDGANVLTF
TRBV24-1	TRBJ2-5	.	.	TGTGCCACCAGTGAGCCAGACCAAGAGACCCAGTACTTC	CATSEPDQETQYF
TRBV4-1	TRBJ1-4	.	.	TGCGCCAGCAGCACCTCTCCCCGGGGGTCTAATGAAAAACTGTTTTTT	CASSTSPRGSNEKLFF
TRBV13	TRBJ1-4	.	TRBD1	TGTGCCAGCAGCGAAGACAGGGTCCGGGAAAAACTGTTTTTT	CASSEDRVREKLFF
TRBV7-3	TRBJ1-2	.	.	TGTGCCAGCAGCTTAACAGGGGGGGATCCCCACTATGGCTACACCTTC	CASSLTGGDPHYGYTF
TRBV27	TRBJ1-2	.	.	TGTGCCAGCAGTTTAAATGACAGAACACTAAACTATGGCTACACCTTC	CASSLNDRTLNYGYTF
TRBV10-2	TRBJ2-7	.	TRBD2	TGCGCCAGCAGTGGCAGCGGGAGGCCCGAGCAGTACTTC	CASSGSGRPEQYF
TRBV7-9	TRBJ1-2	.	.	TGTGCCAGCAGCTTAGACTGGGTCGGCCTATGGCATGGCTACACCTTC	CASSLDWVGLWHGYTF
TRBV6-5	TRBJ1-1	once	.	TGTGCCAGCAGAGGGAATGCCATGAACACTGAAGCTTTCTTT	CASRGNAMNTEAFF
TRBV27	TRBJ1-2	.	.	TGTGCCAGCAGTTTATCGAGTCAGGGTCACTATGGCTACACCTTC	CASSLSSQGHYGYTF
TRBV9	TRBJ2-7	.	TRBD2	TGTGCCAGCAGCGTATCTAGCGGGAGGCTCGACGAGCAGTACTTC	CASSVSSGRLDEQYF
TRBV7-7	TRBJ2-7	.	TRBD1	TGTGCCAGCAGCTTAGAGGGACAGGGGATGTCCGAGCAGTACTTC	CASSLEGQGMSEQYF
TRBV5-1	TRBJ1-1	.	TRBD1	TGCGCCAGCAGCCCGGGACAGGGCGGAAACACTGAAGCTTTCTTT	CASSPGQGGNTEAFF
TRBV5-5	TRBJ1-5	.	.	TGTGCCAGCAGCTGGGGCCCGGGACATAGCAATCAGCCCCAGCATTTT	CASSWGPGHSNQPQHF
TRBV10-3	TRBJ2-2	.	.	TGTGCCATAAACGAACCCACCGGGGAGCTGTTTTTT	CAINEPTGELFF
TRBV24-1	TRBJ2-7	.	.	TGTGCCACCAGTGATTTTTCGAGCGAGCAGTACTTC	CATSDFSSEQYF
TRBV10-3	TRBJ1-2	.	.	TGTGCCATCAGTCAGGACAGAACCTACACCTTC	CAISQDRTYTF
TRBV30	TRBJ2-5	.	.	TGTGCCTGGAGTAATCGGGCGGACCAAGAGACCCAGTACTTC	CAWSNRADQETQYF
TRBV11-2	TRBJ1-1	.	TRBD1	TGTGCCAGCAGCTCTGGGACAGGGACTGAAGCTTTCTTT	CASSSGTGTEAFF
TRBV19	TRBJ2-7	once	.	TGTGCCAGTAGTATAATGGCGCAGGGACAATCGATCTACGAGCAGTACTTC	CASSIMAQGQSIYEQYF
TRBV11-2	TRBJ2-7	.	TRBD2	TGTGCCAGCAGCTTAGCCGGGAGGGCCTTGGACGAGCAGTACTTC	CASSLAGRALDEQYF
TRBV19	TRBJ2-3	.	.	TGTGCCAGTAGCAGAACAGCCACAGATACGCAGTATTTT	CASSRTATDTQYF
TRBV14	TRBJ1-3	.	.	TGTGCCAGCAGCCGCGGACGGTTCTCTGGAAACACCATATATTTT	CASSRGRFSGNTIYF
TRBV7-9	TRBJ2-2	.	TRBD2	TGTGCCAGCAGCTTAAATCGTCCGGGAGGTGGCACCGGGGAGCTGTTTTTT	CASSLNRPGGGTGELFF
TRBV7-3	TRBJ2-2	.	.	TGTGCCAGCAGCTTCATTAATAGCGGCCAAACCGGGGAGCTGTTTTTT	CASSFINSGQTGELFF
TRBV3-1/TRBV3-2	TRBJ2-7	.	TRBD2	TGTGCCAGCAGTCGCGGGACTAGCGTCGAGCAGTACTTC	CASSRGTSVEQYF
TRBV15	TRBJ2-2	.	.	TGTGCCACCAGCAGAGATGGGGCCAGGGCCACCGGGGAGCTGTTTTTT	CATSRDGARATGELFF
TRBV7-8	TRBJ2-5	.	.	TGTGCCAGCAGCTTTAGGGGGAACCACGAGACCCAGTACTTC	CASSFRGNHETQYF
TRBV18	TRBJ1-1	.	.	TGTGCCAGCTCACAAATACAGGGAGAAACCACTGAAGCTTTCTTT	CASSQIQGETTEAFF
TRBV19	TRBJ2-3	few	TRBD2	TGTGCCAGTAGCCCTAGCGGGAGCACAGATACGCAGTATTTT	CASSPSGSTDTQYF
TRBV6-6	TRBJ1-4	.	.	TGTGCCAGCAGTTATAGACCAGGGCAGGAAAAACTGTTTTTT	CASSYRPGQEKLFF
TRBV29-1	TRBJ2-3	once	.	TGCAGCGTTGCGCAGGTAGATACGCAGTATTTT	CSVAQVDTQYF
TRBV27	TRBJ2-3	.	.	TGTGCCAGCAGTTTCGGGCCAACAGATACGCAGTATTTT	CASSFGPTDTQYF
TRBV12-3/TRBV12-4	TRBJ2-3	.	.	TGTGCCAGCAGTTTAGGAGATACGCAGTATTTT	CASSLGDTQYF